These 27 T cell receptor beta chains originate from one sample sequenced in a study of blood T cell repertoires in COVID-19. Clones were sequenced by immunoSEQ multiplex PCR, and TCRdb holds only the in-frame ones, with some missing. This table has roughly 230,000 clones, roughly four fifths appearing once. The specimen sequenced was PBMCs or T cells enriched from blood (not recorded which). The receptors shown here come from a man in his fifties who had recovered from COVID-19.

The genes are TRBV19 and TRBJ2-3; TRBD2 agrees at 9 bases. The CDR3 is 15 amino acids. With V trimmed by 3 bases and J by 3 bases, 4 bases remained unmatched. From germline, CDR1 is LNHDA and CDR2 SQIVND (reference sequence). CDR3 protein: CASSMFLAGTDTQYF. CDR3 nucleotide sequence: TGTGCCAGTAGTATGTTCCTAGCGGGGACAGATACGCAGTATTTT.

The CDR3 DNA reads TGCAGTGCCCATGGGACAACTGGCTACACCTTC. This codes for CSAHGTTGYTF. The rearrangement uses TRBV20-1 and TRBJ1-2; a possible D gene is TRBD1 (6 bases). The CDR3 is 11 residues long. V lost 6 bases, J lost 7 bases, and 12 bases lay in between. Germline V gene sequence: CDR1 DFQATT, CDR2 SNEGSKA (reference sequence).

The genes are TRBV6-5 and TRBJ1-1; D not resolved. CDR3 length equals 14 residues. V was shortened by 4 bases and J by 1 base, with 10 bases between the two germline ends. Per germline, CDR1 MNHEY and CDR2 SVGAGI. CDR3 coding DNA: TGTGCCAGCAGTTTGCGCGAGGGGAACACTGAAGCTTTCTTT. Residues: CASSLREGNTEAFF.

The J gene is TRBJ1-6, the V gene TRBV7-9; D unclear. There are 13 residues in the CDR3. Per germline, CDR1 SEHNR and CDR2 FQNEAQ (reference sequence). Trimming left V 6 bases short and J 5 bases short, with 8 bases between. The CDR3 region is CASSQVDNSPLHF. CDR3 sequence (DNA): TGTGCCAGCAGTCAGGTGGATAATTCACCCCTCCACTTT.

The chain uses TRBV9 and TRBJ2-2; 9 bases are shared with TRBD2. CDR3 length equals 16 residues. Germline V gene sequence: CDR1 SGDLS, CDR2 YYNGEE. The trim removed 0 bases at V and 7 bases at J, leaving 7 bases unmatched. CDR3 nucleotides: TGTGCCAGCAGCGTAGGAGCTAGCGGGAATTTCGGGGAGCTGTTTTTT. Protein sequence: CASSVGASGNFGELFF.

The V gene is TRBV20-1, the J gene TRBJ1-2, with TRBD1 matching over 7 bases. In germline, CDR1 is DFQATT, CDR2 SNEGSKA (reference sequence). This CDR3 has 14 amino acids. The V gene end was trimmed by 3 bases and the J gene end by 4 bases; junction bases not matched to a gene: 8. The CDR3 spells CSASVGGAGYGYTF. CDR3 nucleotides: TGCAGTGCTAGTGTAGGGGGCGCCGGCTATGGCTACACCTTC.

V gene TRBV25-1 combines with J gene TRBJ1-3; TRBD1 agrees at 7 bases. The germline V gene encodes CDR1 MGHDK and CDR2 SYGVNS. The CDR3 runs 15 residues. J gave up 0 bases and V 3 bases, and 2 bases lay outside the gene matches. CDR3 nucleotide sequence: TGTGCCAGCAGTGAGGGACAGAACTCTGGAAACACCATATATTTT. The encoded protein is CASSEGQNSGNTIYF.

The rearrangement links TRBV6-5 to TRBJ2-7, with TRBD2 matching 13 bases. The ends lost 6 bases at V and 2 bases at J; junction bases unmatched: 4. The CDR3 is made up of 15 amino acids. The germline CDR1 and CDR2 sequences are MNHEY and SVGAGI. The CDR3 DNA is TGTGCCAGCAGCCCACTAGCGGGGGGGACCTACGAGCAGTACTTC. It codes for CASSPLAGGTYEQYF.

This chain's CDR3 is CASSNVGEGYTF. In nucleotides, the CDR3 is TGTGCCAGCAGTAACGTGGGCGAAGGCTACACCTTC. The J gene is TRBJ1-2, the V gene TRBV4-2; D gene unclear. Looked up from germline, CDR1 is LGHNA and CDR2 is YNFKEQ. Trimming removed 6 bases at V and 8 bases at J, with 13 bases between. The CDR3 length is 12 residues.

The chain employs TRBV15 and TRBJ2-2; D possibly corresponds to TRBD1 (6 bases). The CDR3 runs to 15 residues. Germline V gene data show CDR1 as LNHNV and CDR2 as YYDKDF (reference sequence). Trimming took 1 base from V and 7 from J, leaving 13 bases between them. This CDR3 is CATSRGGTRGGELFF. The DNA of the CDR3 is TGTGCCACCAGCAGAGGAGGGACAAGGGGCGGGGAGCTGTTTTTT.

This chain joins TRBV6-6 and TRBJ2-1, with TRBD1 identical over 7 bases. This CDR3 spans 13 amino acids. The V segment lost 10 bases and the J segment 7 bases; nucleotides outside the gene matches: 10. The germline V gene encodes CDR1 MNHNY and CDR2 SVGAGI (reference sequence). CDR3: CATATGNLNEQFF. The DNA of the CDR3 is TGTGCCACCGCGACAGGGAATTTGAATGAGCAGTTCTTC.

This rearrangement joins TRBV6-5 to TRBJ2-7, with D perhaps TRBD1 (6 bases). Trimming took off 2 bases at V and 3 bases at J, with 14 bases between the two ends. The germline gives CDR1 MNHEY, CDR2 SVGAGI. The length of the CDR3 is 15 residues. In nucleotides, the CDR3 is TGTGCCAGCAGTTACAAGGGGGAGTCAAGCTACGAGCAGTACTTC. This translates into CASSYKGESSYEQYF.

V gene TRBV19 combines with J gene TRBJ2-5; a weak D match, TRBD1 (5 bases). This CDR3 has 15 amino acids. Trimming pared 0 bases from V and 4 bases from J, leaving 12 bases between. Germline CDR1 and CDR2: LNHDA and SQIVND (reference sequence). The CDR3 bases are TGTGCCAGTAGTATAGATCTGGGCAGGGTAGAGACCCAGTACTTC. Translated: CASSIDLGRVETQYF.

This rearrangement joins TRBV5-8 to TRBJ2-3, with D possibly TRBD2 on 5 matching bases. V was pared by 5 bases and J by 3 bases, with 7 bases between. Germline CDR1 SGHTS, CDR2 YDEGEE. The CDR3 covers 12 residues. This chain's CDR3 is CASRRVTDTQYF. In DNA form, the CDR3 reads TGTGCCAGCAGGAGGGTAACAGATACGCAGTATTTT.

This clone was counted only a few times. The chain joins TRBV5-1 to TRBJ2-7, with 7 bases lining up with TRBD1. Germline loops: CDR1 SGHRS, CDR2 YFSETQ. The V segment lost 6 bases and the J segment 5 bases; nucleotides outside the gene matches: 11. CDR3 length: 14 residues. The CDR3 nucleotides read TGCGCCAGCACGAAGGGAACAGGGGCCAACGAGCAGTACTTC. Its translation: CASTKGTGANEQYF.

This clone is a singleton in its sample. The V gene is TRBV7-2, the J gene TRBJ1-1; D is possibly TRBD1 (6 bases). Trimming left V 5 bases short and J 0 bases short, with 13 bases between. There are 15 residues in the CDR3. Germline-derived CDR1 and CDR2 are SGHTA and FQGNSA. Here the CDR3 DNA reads TGTGCCAGCAGCCCTGGACAGTCTTTGAACACTGAAGCTTTCTTT. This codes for CASSPGQSLNTEAFF.

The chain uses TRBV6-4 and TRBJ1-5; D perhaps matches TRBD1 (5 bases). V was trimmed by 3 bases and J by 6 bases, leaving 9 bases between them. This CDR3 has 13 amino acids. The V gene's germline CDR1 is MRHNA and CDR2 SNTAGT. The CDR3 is CASSETAGQPQHF. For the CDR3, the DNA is TGTGCCAGCAGTGAGACAGCCGGTCAGCCCCAGCATTTT.

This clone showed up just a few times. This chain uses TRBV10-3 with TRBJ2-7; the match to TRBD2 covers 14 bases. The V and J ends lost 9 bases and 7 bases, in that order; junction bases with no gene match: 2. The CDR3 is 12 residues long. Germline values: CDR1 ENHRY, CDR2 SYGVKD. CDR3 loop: CAIGLAGGEQYF. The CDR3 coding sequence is TGTGCCATAGGACTAGCGGGGGGTGAGCAGTACTTC.

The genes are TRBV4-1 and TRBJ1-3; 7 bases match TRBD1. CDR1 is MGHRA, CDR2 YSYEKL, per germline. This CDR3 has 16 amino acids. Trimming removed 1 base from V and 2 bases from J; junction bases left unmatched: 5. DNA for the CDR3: TGCGCCAGCAGCCAAGTAGGCACAGGGGCTGGAAACACCATATATTTT. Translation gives CASSQVGTGAGNTIYF.

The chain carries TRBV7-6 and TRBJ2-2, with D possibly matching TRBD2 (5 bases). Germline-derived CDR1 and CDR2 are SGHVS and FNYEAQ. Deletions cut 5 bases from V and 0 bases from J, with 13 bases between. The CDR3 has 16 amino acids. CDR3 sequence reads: CASSARGRANTGELFF. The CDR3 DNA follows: TGTGCCAGCAGCGCCCGAGGGCGGGCGAACACCGGGGAGCTGTTTTTT.

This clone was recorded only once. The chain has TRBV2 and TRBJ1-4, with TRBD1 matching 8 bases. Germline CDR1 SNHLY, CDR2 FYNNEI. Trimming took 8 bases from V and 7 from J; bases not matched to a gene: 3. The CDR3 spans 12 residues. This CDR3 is CASADRAEKLFF. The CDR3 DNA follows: TGTGCCAGCGCGGACAGGGCTGAAAAACTGTTTTTT.

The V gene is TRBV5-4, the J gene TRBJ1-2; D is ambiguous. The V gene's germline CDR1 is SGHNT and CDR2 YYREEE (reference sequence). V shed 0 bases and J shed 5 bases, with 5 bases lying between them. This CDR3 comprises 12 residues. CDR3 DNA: TGTGCCAGCAGCTTGGCCCCGTATGGCTACACCTTC. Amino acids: CASSLAPYGYTF.

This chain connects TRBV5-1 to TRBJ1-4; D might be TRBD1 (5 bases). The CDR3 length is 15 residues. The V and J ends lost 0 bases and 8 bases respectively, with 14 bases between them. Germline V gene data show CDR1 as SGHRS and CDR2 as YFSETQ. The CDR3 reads CASSLGRGGKEKLFF. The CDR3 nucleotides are TGCGCCAGCAGCTTGGGTAGGGGAGGGAAAGAAAAACTGTTTTTT.

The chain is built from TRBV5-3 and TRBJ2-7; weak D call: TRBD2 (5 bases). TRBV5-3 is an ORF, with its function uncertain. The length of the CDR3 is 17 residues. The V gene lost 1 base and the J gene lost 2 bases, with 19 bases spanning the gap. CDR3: CARSLYLPDGMPYEQYF. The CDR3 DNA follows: TGTGCCAGAAGCTTGTATCTCCCTGACGGGATGCCCTACGAGCAGTACTTC.

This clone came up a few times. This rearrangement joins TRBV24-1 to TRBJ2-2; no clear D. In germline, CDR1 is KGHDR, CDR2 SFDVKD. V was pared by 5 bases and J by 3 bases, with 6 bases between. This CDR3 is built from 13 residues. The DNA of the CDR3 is TGTGCCACCAGTGGTAGCTACACCGGGGAGCTGTTTTTT. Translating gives CATSGSYTGELFF.

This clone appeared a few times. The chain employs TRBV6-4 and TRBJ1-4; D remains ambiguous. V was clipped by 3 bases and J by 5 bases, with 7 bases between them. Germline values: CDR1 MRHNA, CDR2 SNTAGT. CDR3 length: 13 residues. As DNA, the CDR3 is TGTGCCAGCAGTGAGGGCCGGAATGAAAAACTGTTTTTT. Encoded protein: CASSEGRNEKLFF.

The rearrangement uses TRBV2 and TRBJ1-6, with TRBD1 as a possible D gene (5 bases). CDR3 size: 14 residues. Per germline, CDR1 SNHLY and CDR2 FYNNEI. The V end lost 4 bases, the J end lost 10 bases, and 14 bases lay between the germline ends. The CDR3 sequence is CASSVPGRASPLHF. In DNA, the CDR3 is TGTGCCAGCAGTGTGCCAGGGAGGGCCTCACCCCTCCACTTT. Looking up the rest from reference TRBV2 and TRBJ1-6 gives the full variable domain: EPEVTQTPSHQVTQMGQEVILRCVPISNHLYFYWYRQILGQKVEFLVSFYNNEISEKSEIFDDQFSVERPDGSNFTLKIRSTKLEDSAMYFCASSVPGRASPLHFGNGTRLTVT.